This T cell receptor beta chain comes out of a study (dated by TCRdb to 2016 to 2017). Receptor libraries were prepared by RT-PCR. Instrument used: Illumina MiSeq. TCRdb passed the public sequencing reads through fastp at Q25 and MiXCR, retaining productive beta sequences. Rows are combined by CDR3 protein, so each entry shows the most common genes and DNA. A total of almost 700,000 distinct CDR3 sequences appear in this sample, 14% of them only once. Clones ranked in the top ten supply about 3.6% of the sample. A word on this clonotype: The specificity of this receptor is unknown. Base qualities are not recorded, but no much larger clone differs from it by a single base.

For CDR1 and CDR2, the germline V gene lists SGHRS and YFSETQ. Including cysteine and phenylalanine, the CDR3 has 15 amino acids. Left in the record is the CDR3 DNA by itself, 45 bases read in frame from the first base. V is shortened by 4 bases, J by 7 bases, and the region joining them spans 18 bases. Sequenced: memory CD4+ T cells from blood. The V gene is TRBV5-1 and the J gene is TRBJ2-1; a confident D gene designation cannot be given. The clonotype was recovered from a female donor in good health, serving as a healthy control. The nucleotides are TGCGCCAGCAGCGCACGACCCGACCAGGTAAATGAGCAGTTCTTC. It translates as CASSARPDQVNEQFF.